This passage covers 25 T cell receptor beta chains from one sample sequenced in a study of shared clonotypes between healthy human individuals (dated by TCRdb to about 2020). Preparation of the library involved the immunoSEQ multiplex PCR assay. In TCRdb, the immuneACCESS table is reduced to in-frame sequences with V and J assigned. These tables do not hold every clone; where another copy was compared, an unresolved V gene accounts for under half, and the others remain unexplained. The table for this sample lists about 960,000 clones; approximately 80% of them were counted only once. The ten most abundant clones make up about 1.5% of the sample. What was sequenced was memory CD4+ T cells sorted from blood. The sample's cell subset or site label, in plain terms: CD45RA-negative fraction. The receptors derive from a man between 18 and 29 years old in good health.

CDR3 amino acids: CATSGGAEPKYNEQFF. CDR3 nucleotides: TGTGCCACCTCGGGCGGAGCGGAACCAAAATACAATGAGCAGTTCTTC. The V and J genes are TRBV15 and TRBJ2-1; perhaps TRBD2 as D (5 bases). Per the germline V gene, CDR1 is LNHNV and CDR2 is YYDKDF (reference sequence). Trimming took 8 bases from V and 4 from J, leaving 21 bases between them. This CDR3 has 16 residues.

V and J are TRBV28 and TRBJ1-4; TRBD1 matches at 9 bases. The CDR3 is 16 amino acids. Losses at the gene ends were 4 bases for V and 2 bases for J; bases not matched to a gene: 5. CDR1 is MDHEN, CDR2 SYDVKM, per germline. The CDR3 DNA sequence: TGTGCCAGCAGTTCACAGGGGGCCGGGACTAATGAAAAACTGTTTTTT. It encodes CASSSQGAGTNEKLFF.

This clone has at least ten counts. This chain uses TRBV27 with TRBJ2-7; 7 bases match TRBD2. V shed 8 bases and J 0 bases; nucleotides not matched to a gene: 16. Per germline, CDR1 MNHEY and CDR2 SMNVEV (reference sequence). The CDR3 sequence is 17 residues long. CDR3 loop: CASRQVSGALRSYEQYF. The CDR3 DNA sequence: TGTGCCAGCCGTCAGGTGAGCGGGGCCCTTCGCTCCTACGAGCAGTACTTC.

This rearrangement joins TRBV6-5 to TRBJ1-6; D is uncertain. V dropped 2 bases and J dropped 4 bases, with 6 bases sitting between them. Germline values: CDR1 MNHEY, CDR2 SVGAGI. This CDR3 has 14 amino acids. The CDR3 bases are TGTGCCAGCAGTTACGGACCTTATAATTCACCCCTCCACTTT. Translation gives CASSYGPYNSPLHF.

Of note for this clone: The sample has other DNA sequences that encode this CDR3 too. The V call is TRBV5-1, the J call TRBJ2-7; no clear D gene. Germline V gene lookup returns CDR1 SGHRS and CDR2 YFSETQ. Trimming took 2 bases from V and 2 from J, leaving 11 bases between them. The CDR3 is made up of 14 amino acids. The CDR3 DNA reads TGCGCCAGCAGCTTTGGCGGCGAAACCTACGAGCAGTACTTC. Residues: CASSFGGETYEQYF.

J is TRBJ1-2 and V is TRBV5-1; D may be TRBD1 (5 bases). Germline loops: CDR1 SGHRS, CDR2 YFSETQ. The CDR3 has 14 amino acids. V was clipped by 0 bases and J by 4 bases, with 10 bases between them. CDR3 bases: TGCGCCAGCAGCTTGGGGGGACTAGGCTATGGCTACACCTTC. Protein product: CASSLGGLGYGYTF.

The chain is built from TRBV10-3 and TRBJ2-7; 12 nucleotides match TRBD2. The CDR3 consists of 15 residues. Germline trimming cut 4 bases from V and 6 bases from J; bases unmatched to any gene: 7. CDR1 and CDR2 (germline): ENHRY, SYGVKD. The CDR3 coding sequence is TGTGCCATCAGTGTAAGTCTAGCGGGGGGGTCCGAGCAGTACTTC. Translation: CAISVSLAGGSEQYF.

The V gene is TRBV2, the J gene TRBJ1-2, with D unclear. The V gene's germline CDR1 is SNHLY and CDR2 FYNNEI. The CDR3 runs 15 residues. Deletions cut 6 bases from V and 0 bases from J, with 14 bases between. The CDR3 DNA sequence: TGTGCCAGCAGCCCCGAAGGTAGCGCTAACTATGGCTACACCTTC. Translating it yields CASSPEGSANYGYTF.

This clone was recorded at least ten times. This chain uses TRBV10-3 with TRBJ1-2; D remains unclear. The V gene's germline CDR1 is ENHRY and CDR2 SYGVKD. V was cut by 2 bases and J by 4 bases, with 17 bases left in between. The CDR3 extends over 16 amino acids. The CDR3 is CAISEPTGRSGYGYTF. The DNA of the CDR3 is TGTGCCATCAGTGAGCCCACGGGTCGCTCGGGCTATGGCTACACCTTC.

The chain has TRBV27 and TRBJ1-2; D is unresolved. Per the germline V gene, CDR1 is MNHEY and CDR2 is SMNVEV (reference sequence). Trimming took 4 bases from V and 7 from J, leaving 22 bases between them. The CDR3 has 16 amino acids. The CDR3 sequence: CASSSTLLTLYGGYTF. The CDR3 DNA follows: TGTGCCAGCAGTTCGACTCTCCTGACTTTGTATGGTGGCTACACCTTC.

The rearrangement joins TRBV6-1 to TRBJ2-7, with no clear D. The CDR3 runs to 13 residues. Trimming pared 5 bases from V and 0 bases from J, leaving 8 bases between. Germline CDR1 MNHNS, CDR2 SASEGT. The CDR3 coding sequence is TGTGCCAGCAGTCTCTTTGGCTCCTACGAGCAGTACTTC. It is translated as CASSLFGSYEQYF.

This clone showed up just once. The chain uses TRBV19 and TRBJ1-2; 9 bases are a match to TRBD1. The germline V gene has CDR1 LNHDA and CDR2 SQIVND (reference sequence). CDR3 size: 16 residues. J was trimmed by 8 bases and V by 1 base; bases with no gene match: 11. CDR3 loop: CASSIVSRTGAGGYTF. The CDR3 region has the DNA TGTGCCAGTAGTATAGTTTCGAGGACAGGGGCCGGAGGCTACACCTTC.

The chain carries TRBV7-9 and TRBJ1-4; unclear D gene. CDR3 length equals 11 residues. Germline lookup yields CDR1 SEHNR and CDR2 FQNEAQ (reference sequence). Trimming took off 2 bases at V and 8 bases at J, with 3 bases between the two ends. The CDR3 DNA sequence: TGTGCCAGCAGCTTAACCGAAAAACTGTTTTTT. This encodes CASSLTEKLFF.

The genes are TRBV10-2 and TRBJ2-1, with 9 bases matching TRBD2. Germline trimming cut 10 bases from V and 4 bases from J; bases unmatched to any gene: 14. The CDR3 consists of 16 residues. Germline values: CDR1 WSHSY, CDR2 SAAADI. The CDR3 DNA is TGCGCCATCGCCCCCCGGGGTAGCGGGGGTTACAATGAGCAGTTCTTC. As protein: CAIAPRGSGGYNEQFF.

This rearrangement joins TRBV9 to TRBJ2-3, with 7 positions matching TRBD2. V shed 4 bases and J 0 bases; nucleotides not matched to a gene: 11. CDR1 is SGDLS and CDR2 is YYNGEE in the germline V gene. CDR3 length: 17 residues. CDR3 bases: TGTGCCAGCAGCACCCTTTCCGGGACTACTAGCACAGATACGCAGTATTTT. It is translated as CASSTLSGTTSTDTQYF.

This chain links TRBV6-1 with TRBJ2-5, with a possible D match to TRBD2 (5 bases). CDR1 and CDR2 (germline): MNHNS, SASEGT. V lost 4 bases and J lost 3, with 24 bases in between. The CDR3 consists of 18 residues. For the CDR3, the DNA is TGTGCCAGCAGTGCCCTAGGGTACCGGGTCTCCGGGGAAGAGACCCAGTACTTC. Translation gives CASSALGYRVSGEETQYF.

The chain links TRBV7-2 to TRBJ1-6, with D possibly matching TRBD1 (5 bases). CDR3 length equals 17 residues. Germline V gene sequence: CDR1 SGHTA, CDR2 FQGNSA. V was pared by 5 bases and J by 6 bases, with 20 bases between. CDR3: CASSTTPGTEPNSPLHF. CDR3 nucleotides: TGTGCCAGCAGCACAACTCCGGGGACTGAGCCTAATTCACCCCTCCACTTT.

The chain carries TRBV6-1 and TRBJ2-1, with a weak D call TRBD2 (6 bases). The CDR3 has 15 amino acids. V was trimmed by 6 bases and J by 0 bases, leaving 12 bases between them. In germline, CDR1 is MNHNS, CDR2 SASEGT. Written as DNA, the CDR3 is TGTGCCAGCAGCCGTTTCGGGAGCTCCTACAATGAGCAGTTCTTC. Protein product: CASSRFGSSYNEQFF.

The J gene is TRBJ2-2, the V gene TRBV28; 7 nucleotides agree with TRBD1. The CDR3 is 16 residues long. Trimming took 3 bases from V and 0 from J; bases not matched to a gene: 4. The V gene's germline CDR1 is MDHEN and CDR2 SYDVKM. In DNA form, the CDR3 reads TGTGCCAGCAGTTTGGGACAGCAAGCGAACACCGGGGAGCTGTTTTTT. Translating it yields CASSLGQQANTGELFF. Full variable domain (remainder filled in from reference TRBV28 and TRBJ2-2): DVKVTQSSRYLVKRTGEKVFLECVQDMDHENMFWYRQDPGLGLRLIYFSYDVKMKEKGDIPEGYSVSREKKERFSLILESASTNQTSMYLCASSLGQQANTGELFFGEGSRLTVL.

This clone was observed many times. This chain links TRBV6-1 with TRBJ2-1, with D perhaps being TRBD1 or TRBD2 (5 bases each). The CDR3 runs to 16 residues. Trimming pared 4 bases from V and 0 bases from J, leaving 13 bases between. CDR1 and CDR2 (germline): MNHNS, SASEGT. The CDR3 nucleotides are TGTGCCAGCAGTGTGGGACGGTTCGGCTCCTACAATGAGCAGTTCTTC. Residues: CASSVGRFGSYNEQFF.

This chain connects TRBV6-1 to TRBJ1-2, with 9 nucleotides matching TRBD1. Looked up from germline, CDR1 is MNHNS and CDR2 is SASEGT. The CDR3 is 15 amino acids. V lost 7 bases, J lost 2 bases, and 8 bases stayed unmatched. The CDR3 loop is CASTWLTGGNYGYTF. The CDR3 DNA reads as TGTGCCAGCACTTGGTTGACAGGGGGGAACTATGGCTACACCTTC.

This rearrangement joins TRBV6-5 to TRBJ2-1, with D perhaps matching TRBD2 (6 bases). The ends were cut back, 6 bases at V and 9 bases at J, with 21 bases in the middle. The CDR3 loop spans 15 amino acids. Germline V gives CDR1 MNHEY, CDR2 SVGAGI. This chain's CDR3 is CASSREPPTRGEQFF. The CDR3 nucleotides read TGTGCCAGCAGCCGGGAGCCTCCGACTAGGGGTGAGCAGTTCTTC.

This chain uses TRBV18 with TRBJ2-1, with D possibly being TRBD1 (5 bases). The CDR3 has 16 amino acids. The ends were cut back, 2 bases at V and 7 bases at J, with 18 bases in the middle. Per the germline V gene, CDR1 is KGHSH and CDR2 is LQKENI. The CDR3 coding sequence is TGTGCCAGCTCACCAAATACAGGCAGGGCGGTGAATGAGCAGTTCTTC. Amino acids: CASSPNTGRAVNEQFF.

The chain combines TRBV10-1 with TRBJ2-7; 7 nucleotides match TRBD2. This CDR3 is built from 14 residues. Per germline, CDR1 WNHNN and CDR2 SYGVQD (reference sequence). J was trimmed by 7 bases and V by 3 bases; bases with no gene match: 9. CDR3 amino acids: CASSESGRTREQYF. The CDR3 DNA is TGCGCCAGCAGTGAATCCGGGAGGACCCGGGAGCAGTACTTC.

The V and J genes are TRBV2 and TRBJ1-1, with D uncertain. This CDR3 contains 15 residues. Germline CDR1 and CDR2: SNHLY and FYNNEI. V lost 6 bases, J lost 0 bases, and 14 bases lay in between. The chain's CDR3 is CASSAERRMNTEAFF. The CDR3 coding sequence is TGTGCCAGCAGCGCAGAGAGACGGATGAACACTGAAGCTTTCTTT.